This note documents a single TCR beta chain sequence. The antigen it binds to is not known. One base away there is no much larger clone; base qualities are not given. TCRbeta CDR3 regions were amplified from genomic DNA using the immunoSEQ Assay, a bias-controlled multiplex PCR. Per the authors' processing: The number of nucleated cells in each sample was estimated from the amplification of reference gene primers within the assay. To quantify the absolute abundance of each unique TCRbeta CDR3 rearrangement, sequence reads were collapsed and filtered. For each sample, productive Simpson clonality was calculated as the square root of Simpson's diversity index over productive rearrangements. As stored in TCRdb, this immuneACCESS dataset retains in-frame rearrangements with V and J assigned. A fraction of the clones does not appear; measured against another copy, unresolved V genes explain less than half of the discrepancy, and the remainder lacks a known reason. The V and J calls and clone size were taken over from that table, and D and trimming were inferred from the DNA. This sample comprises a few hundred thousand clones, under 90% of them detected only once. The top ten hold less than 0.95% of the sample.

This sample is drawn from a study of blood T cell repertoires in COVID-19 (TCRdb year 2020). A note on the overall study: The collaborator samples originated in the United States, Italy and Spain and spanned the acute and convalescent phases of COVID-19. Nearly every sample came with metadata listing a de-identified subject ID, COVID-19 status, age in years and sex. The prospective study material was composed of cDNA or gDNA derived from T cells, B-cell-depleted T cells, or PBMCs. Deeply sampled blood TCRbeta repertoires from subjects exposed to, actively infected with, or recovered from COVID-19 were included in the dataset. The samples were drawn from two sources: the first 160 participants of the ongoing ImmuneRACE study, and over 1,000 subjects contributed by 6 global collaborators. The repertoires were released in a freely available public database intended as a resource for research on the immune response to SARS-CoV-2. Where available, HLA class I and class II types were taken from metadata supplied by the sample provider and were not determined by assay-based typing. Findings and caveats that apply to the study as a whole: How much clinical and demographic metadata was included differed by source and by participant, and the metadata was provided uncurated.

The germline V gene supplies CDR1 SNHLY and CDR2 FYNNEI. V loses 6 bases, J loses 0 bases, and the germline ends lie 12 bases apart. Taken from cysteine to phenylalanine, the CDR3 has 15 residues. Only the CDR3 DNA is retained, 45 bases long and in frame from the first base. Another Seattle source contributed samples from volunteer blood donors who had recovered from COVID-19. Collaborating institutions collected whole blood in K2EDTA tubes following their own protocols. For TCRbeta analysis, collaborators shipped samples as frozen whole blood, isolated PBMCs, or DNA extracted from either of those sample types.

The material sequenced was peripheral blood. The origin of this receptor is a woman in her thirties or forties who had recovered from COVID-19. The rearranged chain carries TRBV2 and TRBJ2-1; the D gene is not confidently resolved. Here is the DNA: TGTGCCAGCAGGATCACCCCGAGCTCCTACAATGAGCAGTTCTTC. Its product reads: CASRITPSSYNEQFF.